One sample yielded the 12 T cell receptor beta chains listed below, sequenced in a study of T cell responses to AZD1222 COVID-19 vaccine. The protocol was immunoSEQ multiplex PCR, while the TCRdb copy is restricted to in-frame clones and leaves out a portion. The sample has over 110,000 clones; around 87% are singletons. This material consisted of peripheral blood, taken on day 0 of AZD1222 vaccination. These TCRs come from an adult in good health.

This chain links TRBV18 with TRBJ1-1; D ambiguous. Germline CDR1 is KGHSH and CDR2 is LQKENI. CDR3 length: 13 amino acids. V lost 5 bases and J 2 bases, leaving 9 bases between the germline ends. The CDR3 sequence: CASSSDGNTEAFF. In nucleotides, the CDR3 is TGTGCCAGCTCATCGGACGGTAACACTGAAGCTTTCTTT.

The V call is TRBV6-5, the J call TRBJ2-3, with 9 bases that match TRBD2. V shed 3 bases, J shed 4 bases, and the junction held 5 bases outside the gene matches. There are 15 residues in the CDR3. Germline V lookup: CDR1 MNHEY, CDR2 SVGAGI. CDR3 in amino acids: CASSYWRGGPDTQYF. The CDR3 nucleotides read TGTGCCAGCAGTTATTGGCGGGGGGGCCCAGATACGCAGTATTTT.

The chain combines TRBV7-3 with TRBJ1-1; 8 bases are shared with TRBD1. The germline gives CDR1 SGHTA, CDR2 FQGTGA. The CDR3 contains 14 residues. V shed 2 bases, J shed 5 bases, and the junction held 4 bases outside the gene matches. The CDR3 spells CASSLRRQGTEAFF. The CDR3 DNA is TGTGCCAGCAGCTTACGGCGACAGGGGACTGAAGCTTTCTTT.

This clone has just one count. The V gene is TRBV3-1 (or the pseudogene TRBV3-2), the J gene TRBJ1-1, with D hard to call. Germline CDR1 and CDR2: LGHDT and YNNKEL (reference sequence). Trimming left V 1 base short and J 8 bases short, with 11 bases between. This CDR3 comprises 13 residues. This CDR3 is CASSQGGIREAFF. The CDR3 nucleotides read TGTGCCAGCAGCCAAGGAGGAATTAGAGAAGCTTTCTTT.

The DNA of the CDR3 is TGTGCCAGCAGCTTGATCGGACCTGTTGAGCAGTACTTC. As protein: CASSLIGPVEQYF. The chain uses TRBV27 and TRBJ2-7, with D unresolved. The CDR3 is 13 residues long. The germline V gene encodes CDR1 MNHEY and CDR2 SMNVEV (reference sequence). Trimming removed 6 bases from V and 7 bases from J, with 16 bases in between.

The V call is TRBV27, the J call TRBJ1-2; tentative D call: TRBD1 (6 bases). The CDR3 sequence is 16 residues long. The V and J ends lost 0 bases and 7 bases respectively, with 18 bases between them. From germline, CDR1 is MNHEY and CDR2 SMNVEV (reference sequence). CDR3 in DNA: TGTGCCAGCAGTTTATCCTGGGCGCCGACCAGGGGTGGCTACACCTTC. It translates to CASSLSWAPTRGGYTF.

This sequence joins TRBV27 and TRBJ1-2; possible D gene TRBD1, 6 bases. Trimming shortened V by 6 bases and J by 7 bases, and 15 bases separated the two germline ends. Germline V gene sequence: CDR1 MNHEY, CDR2 SMNVEV (reference sequence). CDR3 length equals 13 residues. This chain's CDR3 is CASSPRTAFGYTF. The CDR3 DNA follows: TGTGCCAGCAGCCCGAGGACAGCTTTTGGCTACACCTTC.

V gene TRBV4-1 combines with J gene TRBJ2-2; D gene uncertain. This CDR3 spans 16 amino acids. Germline CDR1 reads MGHRA; CDR2 reads YSYEKL. Between the trimmed V and J ends, which lost 3 bases and 2 bases, there was a span of 13 bases. The CDR3 protein is CASSHFWSTNTGELFF. Written as DNA, the CDR3 is TGCGCCAGCAGCCATTTTTGGTCCACAAACACCGGGGAGCTGTTTTTT.

The chain joins TRBV4-1 to TRBJ2-1; 7 nucleotides agree with TRBD1. The CDR3 runs 15 residues. The V segment lost 0 bases and the J segment 2 bases; nucleotides outside the gene matches: 1. Per the germline V gene, CDR1 is MGHRA and CDR2 is YSYEKL. This CDR3 is CASSQDGTAYNEQFF. In DNA, the CDR3 is TGCGCCAGCAGCCAAGATGGGACAGCCTACAATGAGCAGTTCTTC.

V gene TRBV5-8 combines with J gene TRBJ1-1; D not resolved. The CDR3 runs to 13 residues. Between the trimmed V and J ends, which lost 4 bases and 0 bases, there was a span of 7 bases. CDR1 SGHTS and CDR2 YDEGEE come from the germline V gene. As DNA, the CDR3 is TGTGCCAGCAGCCTTACTCTGAACACTGAAGCTTTCTTT. Its protein is CASSLTLNTEAFF. Full variable domain (missing parts from reference TRBV5-8 and TRBJ1-1): EAGVTQSPTHLIKTRGQQATLRCSPISGHTSVYWYQQALGLGLQFLLWYDEGEERNRGNFPPRFSGRQFPNYSSELNVNALELEDSALYLCASSLTLNTEAFFGQGTRLTVV.

This clone was found a few times. V and J are TRBV6-5 and TRBJ1-1; D possibly corresponds to TRBD1 (6 bases). The CDR3 runs to 15 residues. The germline V and J ends were trimmed by 5 bases and 3 bases, with 16 bases remaining between them. CDR1 MNHEY and CDR2 SVGAGI come from the germline V gene. Written as DNA, the CDR3 is TGTGCCAGCAGTATCTCACAGGGAAGGGACACTGAAGCTTTCTTT. Its translation: CASSISQGRDTEAFF.

This clone was seen a few times. V usage is TRBV5-4 and J usage is TRBJ1-1, with a tentative D call TRBD1 (5 bases). The CDR3 consists of 15 residues. The ends were cut back, 4 bases at V and 0 bases at J, with 13 bases in the middle. Germline-derived CDR1 and CDR2 are SGHNT and YYREEE (reference sequence). CDR3 DNA: TGTGCCAGCAGCCTGGCTGCAGGGTTGAACACTGAAGCTTTCTTT. It specifies CASSLAAGLNTEAFF.